This TCR beta chain is drawn from a study of control samples from healthy donors and cancer patients. V lost 7 bases and J lost 3, with 16 bases in between. Germline loops: CDR1 SEHNR, CDR2 FQNEAQ (reference sequence). The CDR3 extends over 14 amino acids. TCRdb's table, derived via immunoSEQ multiplex PCR, lists solely in-frame clones and lacks some. The sample holds some 100,000 clones, roughly 90% seen once. This TCR came from a woman aged 45-60 years in good health. The chain has TRBV7-9 and TRBJ2-7; possible D gene TRBD1, 6 bases. Specimen: blood. The CDR3: CASTSRGQSYEQYF. DNA for the CDR3: TGTGCCAGCACCTCCAGAGGACAGAGCTACGAGCAGTACTTC.